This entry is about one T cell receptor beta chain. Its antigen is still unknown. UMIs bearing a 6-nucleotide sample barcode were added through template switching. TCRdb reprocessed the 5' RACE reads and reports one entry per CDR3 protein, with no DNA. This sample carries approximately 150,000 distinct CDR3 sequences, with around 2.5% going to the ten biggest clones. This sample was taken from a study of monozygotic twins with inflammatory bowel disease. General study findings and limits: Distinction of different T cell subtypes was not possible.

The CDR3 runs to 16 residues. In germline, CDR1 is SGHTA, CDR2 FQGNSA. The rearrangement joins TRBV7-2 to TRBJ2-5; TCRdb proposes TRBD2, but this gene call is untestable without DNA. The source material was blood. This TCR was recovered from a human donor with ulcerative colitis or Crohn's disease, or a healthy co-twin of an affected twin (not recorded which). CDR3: CASSLRLAGLGETQYF.